These 2 T cell receptor beta chains came from one sample sequenced in a study of T cell repertoires in cytomegalovirus infection. Each CDR3 protein gets one entry after TCRdb re-called the reads with MiXCR. Of about 340,000 distinct CDR3 sequences listed, around 29% were seen once; the top ten hold over 15%. These receptors are not linked to any known antigen. This specimen was cultured PBMCs, taken from culture after CMV antigen stimulation. The receptors shown here come from a human donor in good health (CMV status not recorded). Some clones in this sample may be carry-over from other donors' samples.

This clonotype came up a few times. V gene TRBV6-2 or TRBV6-3 combines with J gene TRBJ1-6; D unresolved. Germline CDR1 reads MNHEY; CDR2 reads SVGEGT. The CDR3 length is 19 residues. The V gene lost 0 bases and the J gene lost 10 bases, with 25 bases spanning the gap. DNA of the CDR3: TGTGCCAGCAGTTACTCTCACCCTGACGGGATAAGTAATCGGTCACCCCTCCACTTT. It yields the protein CASSYSHPDGISNRSPLHF.

This clonotype was observed a handful of times. In DNA, the CDR3 is TGTGCCAGCAGCTTCCTCCCAGGGGGCAATGGCTACACCTTC. Encoded protein: CASSFLPGGNGYTF. This chain links TRBV12-3 or TRBV12-4 with TRBJ1-2; 8 nucleotides agree with TRBD1. The CDR3 has 14 amino acids. J lost 6 bases, V lost 6 bases, and 9 bases had no gene match.